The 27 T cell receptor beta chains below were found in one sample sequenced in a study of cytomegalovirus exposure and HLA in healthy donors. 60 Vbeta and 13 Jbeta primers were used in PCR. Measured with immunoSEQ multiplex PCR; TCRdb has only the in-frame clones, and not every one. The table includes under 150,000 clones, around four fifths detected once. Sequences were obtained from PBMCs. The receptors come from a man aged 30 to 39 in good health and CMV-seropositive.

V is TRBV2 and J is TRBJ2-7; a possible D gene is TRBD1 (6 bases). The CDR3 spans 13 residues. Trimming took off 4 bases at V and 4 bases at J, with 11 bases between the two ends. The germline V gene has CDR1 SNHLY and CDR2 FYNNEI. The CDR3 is CASSGQAQYEQYF. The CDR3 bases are TGTGCCAGCAGTGGACAGGCCCAATACGAGCAGTACTTC.

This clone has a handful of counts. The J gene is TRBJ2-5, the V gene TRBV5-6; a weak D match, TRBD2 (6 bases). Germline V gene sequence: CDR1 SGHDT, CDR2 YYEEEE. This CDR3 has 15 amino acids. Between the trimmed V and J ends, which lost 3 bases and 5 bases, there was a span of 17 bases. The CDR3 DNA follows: TGTGCCAGCAGCTCATCGGGACTTGGGGGGGAGACCCAGTACTTC. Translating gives CASSSSGLGGETQYF.

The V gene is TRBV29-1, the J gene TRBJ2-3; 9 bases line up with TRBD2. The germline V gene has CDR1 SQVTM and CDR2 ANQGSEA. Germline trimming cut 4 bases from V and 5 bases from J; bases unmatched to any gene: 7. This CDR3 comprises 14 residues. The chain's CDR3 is CSVGAGGQGDTQYF. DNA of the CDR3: TGCAGCGTTGGGGCGGGAGGGCAAGGAGATACGCAGTATTTT.

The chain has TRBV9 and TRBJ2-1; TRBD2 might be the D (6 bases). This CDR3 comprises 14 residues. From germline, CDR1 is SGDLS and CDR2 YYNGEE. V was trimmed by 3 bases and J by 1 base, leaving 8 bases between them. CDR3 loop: CASSGGGSYNEQFF. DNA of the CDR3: TGTGCCAGCAGCGGTGGGGGGTCCTACAATGAGCAGTTCTTC.

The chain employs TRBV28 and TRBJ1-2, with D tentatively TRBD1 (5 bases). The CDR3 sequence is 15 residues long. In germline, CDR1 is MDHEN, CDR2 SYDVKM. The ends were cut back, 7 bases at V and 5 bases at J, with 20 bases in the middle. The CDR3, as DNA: TGTGCCAGCACCACCCGTCTGGGGGGTCCTTATGGCTACACCTTC. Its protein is CASTTRLGGPYGYTF.

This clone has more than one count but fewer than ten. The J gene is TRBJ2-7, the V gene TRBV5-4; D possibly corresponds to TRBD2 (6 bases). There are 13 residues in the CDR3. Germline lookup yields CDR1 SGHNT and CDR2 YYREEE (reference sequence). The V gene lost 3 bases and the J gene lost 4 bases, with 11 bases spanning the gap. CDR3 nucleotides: TGTGCCAGCAGCTCTAGCGCGACTTACGAGCAGTACTTC. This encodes CASSSSATYEQYF.

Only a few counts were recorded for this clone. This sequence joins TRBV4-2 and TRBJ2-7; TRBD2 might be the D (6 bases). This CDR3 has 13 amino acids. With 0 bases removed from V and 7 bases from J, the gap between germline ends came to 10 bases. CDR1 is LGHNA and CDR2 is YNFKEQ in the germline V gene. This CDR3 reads CASSQDIGREQYF. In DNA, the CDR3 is TGTGCCAGCAGCCAAGACATCGGGAGAGAGCAGTACTTC.

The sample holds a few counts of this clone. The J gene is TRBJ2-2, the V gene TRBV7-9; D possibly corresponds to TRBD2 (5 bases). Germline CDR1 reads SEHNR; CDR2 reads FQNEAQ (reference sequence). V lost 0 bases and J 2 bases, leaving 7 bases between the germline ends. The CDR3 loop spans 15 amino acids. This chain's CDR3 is CASSLARGNTGELFF. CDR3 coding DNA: TGTGCCAGCAGCTTAGCTCGGGGAAACACCGGGGAGCTGTTTTTT.

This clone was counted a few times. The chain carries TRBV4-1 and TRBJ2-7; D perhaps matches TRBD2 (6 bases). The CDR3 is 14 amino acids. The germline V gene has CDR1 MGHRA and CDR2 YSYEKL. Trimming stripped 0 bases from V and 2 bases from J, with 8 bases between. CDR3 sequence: CASSQEGGTYEQYF. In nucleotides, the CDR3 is TGCGCCAGCAGCCAAGAGGGGGGAACCTACGAGCAGTACTTC.

The CDR3 spells CSVAPSAGEQYF. Here the CDR3 DNA reads TGCAGCGTTGCCCCCAGCGCTGGCGAGCAGTACTTC. The rearrangement uses TRBV29-1 and TRBJ2-7; D not resolved. The CDR3 runs to 12 residues. The germline V and J ends were trimmed by 4 bases and 6 bases, with 13 bases remaining between them. The germline gives CDR1 SQVTM, CDR2 ANQGSEA.

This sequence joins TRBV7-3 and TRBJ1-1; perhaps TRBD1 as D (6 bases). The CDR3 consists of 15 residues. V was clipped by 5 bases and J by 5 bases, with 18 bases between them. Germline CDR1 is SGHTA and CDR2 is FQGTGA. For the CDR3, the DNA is TGTGCCAGCAGCCCAGGTGGCGTCAGGGGAACTGAAGCTTTCTTT. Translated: CASSPGGVRGTEAFF.

As DNA, the CDR3 is TGTGCCAGCACCCCAGAGGCGAACAATGAGCAGTTCTTC. Translation: CASTPEANNEQFF. The rearrangement joins TRBV7-9 to TRBJ2-1; D ambiguous. V lost 7 bases to trimming and J lost 5 bases, with 12 bases between them. Looked up from germline, CDR1 is SEHNR and CDR2 is FQNEAQ (reference sequence). This CDR3 is 13 amino acids long.

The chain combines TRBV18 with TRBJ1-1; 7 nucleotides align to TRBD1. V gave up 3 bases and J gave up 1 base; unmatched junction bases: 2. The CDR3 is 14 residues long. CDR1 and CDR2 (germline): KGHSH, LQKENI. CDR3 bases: TGTGCCAGCTCACCGGGACAGACGAACACTGAAGCTTTCTTT. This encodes CASSPGQTNTEAFF. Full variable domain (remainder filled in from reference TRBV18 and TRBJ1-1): NAGVMQNPRHLVRRRGQEARLRCSPMKGHSHVYWYRQLPEEGLKFMVYLQKENIIDESGMPKERFSAEFPKEGPSILRIQQVVRGDSAAYFCASSPGQTNTEAFFGQGTRLTVV.

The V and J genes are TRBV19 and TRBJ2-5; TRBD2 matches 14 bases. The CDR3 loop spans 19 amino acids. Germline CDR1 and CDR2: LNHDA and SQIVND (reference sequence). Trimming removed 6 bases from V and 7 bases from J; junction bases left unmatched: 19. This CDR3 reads CASSPAGGLAGGRGVTQYF. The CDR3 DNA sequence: TGTGCCAGTAGCCCAGCCGGAGGACTAGCGGGGGGCCGGGGGGTGACCCAGTACTTC.

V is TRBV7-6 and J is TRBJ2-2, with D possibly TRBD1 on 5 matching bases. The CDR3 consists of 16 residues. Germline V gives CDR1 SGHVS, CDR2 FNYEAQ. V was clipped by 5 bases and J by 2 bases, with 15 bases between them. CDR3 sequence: CASSLRQLQNTGELFF. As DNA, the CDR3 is TGTGCCAGCAGCCTACGACAGTTACAAAACACCGGGGAGCTGTTTTTT.

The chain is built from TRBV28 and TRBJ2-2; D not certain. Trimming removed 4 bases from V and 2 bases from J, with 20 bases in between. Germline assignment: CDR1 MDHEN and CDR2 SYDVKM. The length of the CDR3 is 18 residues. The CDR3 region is CASSSQFIRRQNTGELFF. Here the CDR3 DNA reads TGTGCCAGCAGTTCACAATTCATAAGGCGGCAAAACACCGGGGAGCTGTTTTTT.

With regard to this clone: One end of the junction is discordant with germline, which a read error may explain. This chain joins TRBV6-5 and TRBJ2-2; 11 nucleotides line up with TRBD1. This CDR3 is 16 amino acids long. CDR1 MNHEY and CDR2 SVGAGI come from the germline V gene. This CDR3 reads CASSHSGQGATGELFF. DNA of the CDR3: TGTGCCAGCAGTCACTCCGGACAGGGGGCGACCGGGGAGCTGTTTTTT.

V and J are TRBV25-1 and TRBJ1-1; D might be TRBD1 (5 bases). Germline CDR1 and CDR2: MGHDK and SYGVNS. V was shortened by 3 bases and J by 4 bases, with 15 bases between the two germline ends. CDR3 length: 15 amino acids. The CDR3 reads CASSEYGRGGTEAFF. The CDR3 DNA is TGTGCCAGCAGTGAGTATGGACGGGGGGGCACTGAAGCTTTCTTT.

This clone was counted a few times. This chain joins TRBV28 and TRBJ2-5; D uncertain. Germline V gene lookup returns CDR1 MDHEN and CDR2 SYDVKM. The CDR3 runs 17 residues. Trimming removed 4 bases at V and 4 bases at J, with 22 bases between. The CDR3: CASSSSPTGSLGETQYF. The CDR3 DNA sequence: TGTGCCAGCAGTTCGTCCCCGACCGGGTCCTTGGGAGAGACCCAGTACTTC.

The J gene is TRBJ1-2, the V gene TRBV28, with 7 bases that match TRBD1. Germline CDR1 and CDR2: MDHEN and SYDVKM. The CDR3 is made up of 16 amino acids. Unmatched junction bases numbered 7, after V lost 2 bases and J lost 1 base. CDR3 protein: CASSLDRTGVNYGYTF. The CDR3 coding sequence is TGTGCCAGCAGTTTAGACCGGACAGGCGTTAACTATGGCTACACCTTC.

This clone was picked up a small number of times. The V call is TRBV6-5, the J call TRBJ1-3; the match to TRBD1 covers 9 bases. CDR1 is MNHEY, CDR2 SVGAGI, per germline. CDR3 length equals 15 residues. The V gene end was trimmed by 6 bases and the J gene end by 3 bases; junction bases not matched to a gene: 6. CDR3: CASRAQGALGNTIYF. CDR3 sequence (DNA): TGTGCCAGCAGGGCACAGGGGGCGCTTGGAAACACCATATATTTT.

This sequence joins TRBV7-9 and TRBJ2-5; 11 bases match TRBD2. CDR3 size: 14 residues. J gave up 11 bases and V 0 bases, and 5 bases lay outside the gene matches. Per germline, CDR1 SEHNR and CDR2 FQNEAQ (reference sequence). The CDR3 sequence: CASSLAVLAGEQYF. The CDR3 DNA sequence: TGTGCCAGCAGCTTAGCTGTACTAGCGGGAGAGCAGTACTTC.

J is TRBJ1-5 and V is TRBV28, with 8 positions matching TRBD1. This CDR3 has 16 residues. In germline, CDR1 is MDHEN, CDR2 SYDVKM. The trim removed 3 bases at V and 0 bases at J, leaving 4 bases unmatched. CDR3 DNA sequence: TGTGCCAGCAGTTTTTACGGACAGGGTAGCAATCAGCCCCAGCATTTT. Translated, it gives CASSFYGQGSNQPQHF.

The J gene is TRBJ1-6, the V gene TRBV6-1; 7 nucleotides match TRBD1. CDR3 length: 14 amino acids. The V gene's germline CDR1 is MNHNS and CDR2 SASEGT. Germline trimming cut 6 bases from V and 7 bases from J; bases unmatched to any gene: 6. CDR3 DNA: TGTGCCAGCAGGACAGGGTCGGAAAATTCACCCCTCCACTTT. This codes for CASRTGSENSPLHF.

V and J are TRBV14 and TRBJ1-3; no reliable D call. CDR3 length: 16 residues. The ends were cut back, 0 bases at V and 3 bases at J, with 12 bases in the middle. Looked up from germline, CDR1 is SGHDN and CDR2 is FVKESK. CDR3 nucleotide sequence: TGTGCCAGCAGCCAAGATCTAGGAGGGATTGGAAACACCATATATTTT. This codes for CASSQDLGGIGNTIYF.

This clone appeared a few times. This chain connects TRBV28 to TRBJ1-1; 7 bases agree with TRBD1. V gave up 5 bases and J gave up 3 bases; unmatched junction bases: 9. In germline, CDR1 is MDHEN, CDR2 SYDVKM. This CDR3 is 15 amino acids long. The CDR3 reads CASSPPSRGYTEAFF. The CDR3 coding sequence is TGTGCCAGCAGTCCCCCCTCCAGGGGGTACACTGAAGCTTTCTTT.

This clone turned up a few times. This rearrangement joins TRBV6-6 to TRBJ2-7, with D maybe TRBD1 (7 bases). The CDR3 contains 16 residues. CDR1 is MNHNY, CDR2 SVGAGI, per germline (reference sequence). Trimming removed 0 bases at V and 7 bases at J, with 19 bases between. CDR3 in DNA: TGTGCCAGCAGTTACTCGACGGGGGACAGCGATGGGGAGCAGTACTTC. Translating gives CASSYSTGDSDGEQYF.